Presented here are 8 T cell receptor beta chains from one specimen sequenced in a study of control samples from healthy donors and cancer patients. Sequenced by immunoSEQ multiplex PCR; TCRdb stores in-frame clones only, minus some. The table lists under 65,000 clones, about 91% of them singletons. Sequencing was done on a sample of PBMCs. The receptors derive from a man aged 25 to 45 with colorectal cancer.

V and J are TRBV6-5 and TRBJ2-7; 7 bases agree with TRBD1. This CDR3 has 14 residues. V shed 6 bases, J shed 5 bases, and the junction held 10 bases outside the gene matches. Looked up from germline, CDR1 is MNHEY and CDR2 is SVGAGI. The CDR3 loop is CASRVGTAGDEQYF. The CDR3 DNA reads TGTGCCAGCAGGGTCGGGACAGCTGGCGACGAGCAGTACTTC.

This clone was counted a single time. The chain recombines TRBV18 with TRBJ2-7; 11 positions agree with TRBD1. The CDR3 is 15 amino acids. V was pared by 3 bases and J by 5 bases, with 6 bases of the junction left unmatched. The V gene's germline CDR1 is KGHSH and CDR2 LQKENI. The CDR3 region is CASSPGTGGVDEQYF. The CDR3 DNA reads TGTGCCAGCTCACCCGGGACAGGGGGAGTCGACGAGCAGTACTTC.

V is TRBV5-4 and J is TRBJ2-2, with D maybe TRBD1 (5 bases). V gave up 1 base and J gave up 1 base, with 14 bases separating them. The V gene's germline CDR1 is SGHNT and CDR2 YYREEE (reference sequence). The CDR3 consists of 17 residues. The CDR3 sequence: CASSLLGQGRNTGELFF. The CDR3 DNA reads as TGTGCCAGCAGCTTGCTTGGTCAGGGTAGGAACACCGGGGAGCTGTTTTTT.

This chain joins TRBV5-1 and TRBJ2-2; TRBD1 agrees at 8 bases. Germline-derived CDR1 and CDR2 are SGHRS and YFSETQ. CDR3 length: 15 residues. The ends lost 2 bases at V and 1 base at J; junction bases unmatched: 1. CDR3 amino acids: CASSFGQGNTGELFF. The CDR3 coding sequence is TGCGCCAGCAGCTTCGGACAGGGGAACACCGGGGAGCTGTTTTTT. Variable domain in full (rest from reference TRBV5-1 and TRBJ2-2): KAGVTQTPRYLIKTRGQQVTLSCSPISGHRSVSWYQQTPGQGLQFLFEYFSETQRNKGNFPGRFSGRQFSNSRSEMNVSTLELGDSALYLCASSFGQGNTGELFFGEGSRLTVL.

Comments on this clone: Other DNA sequences from this sample encode an identical CDR3 as well. The rearrangement joins TRBV5-1 to TRBJ1-2; TRBD1 aligns across 11 bases. V lost 4 bases and J lost 7; bases outside the gene matches: 6. Germline V lookup: CDR1 SGHRS, CDR2 YFSETQ. The CDR3 consists of 14 residues. The CDR3 region has the DNA TGCGCCAGCAGCCCTGGACAGGGGGCGCGTGGCTACACCTTC. Translation: CASSPGQGARGYTF.

This rearrangement joins TRBV24-1 to TRBJ2-5; D call uncertain. Germline CDR1 KGHDR, CDR2 SFDVKD. This CDR3 has 13 amino acids. The V end was cut by 5 bases, the J end by 1 base, with 7 bases between. The CDR3 bases are TGTGCCACCAGTGTGAAAACCCAAGAGACCCAGTACTTC. Translating it yields CATSVKTQETQYF.

The V gene is TRBV30, the J gene TRBJ1-1; 10 bases align to TRBD1. The CDR3 runs to 14 residues. Germline assignment: CDR1 GTSNPN and CDR2 SVGIG (reference sequence). With 3 bases clipped from V and 6 bases from J, the junction kept 7 bases outside the gene matches. The CDR3, as DNA: TGTGCCTGGAGGTCGTCCGGGACAGGGGCTGAAGCTTTCTTT. Translated, it gives CAWRSSGTGAEAFF.

CDR3 bases: TGTGCCAGCAGCCCCCGGGCGGGATCAAGCTACGAGCAGTACTTC. Translating it yields CASSPRAGSSYEQYF. V usage is TRBV6-5 and J usage is TRBJ2-7, with TRBD2 as a possible D gene (6 bases). Trimming removed 6 bases at V and 3 bases at J, with 18 bases between. Germline V gene sequence: CDR1 MNHEY, CDR2 SVGAGI. The CDR3 totals 15 residues.